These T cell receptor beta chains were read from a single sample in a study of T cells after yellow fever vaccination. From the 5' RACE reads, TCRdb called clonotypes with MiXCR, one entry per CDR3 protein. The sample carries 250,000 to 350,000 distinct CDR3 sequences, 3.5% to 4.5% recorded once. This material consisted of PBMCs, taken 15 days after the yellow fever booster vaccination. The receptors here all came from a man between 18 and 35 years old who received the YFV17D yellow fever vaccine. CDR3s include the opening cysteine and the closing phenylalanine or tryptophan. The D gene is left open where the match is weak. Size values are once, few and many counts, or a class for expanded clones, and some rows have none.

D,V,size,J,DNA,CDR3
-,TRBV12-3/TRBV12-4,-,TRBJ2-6,TGTGCCAGCAGTTTAATTGGGCAGACCTCTGGGGCCAACGTCCTGACTTTC,CASSLIGQTSGANVLTF
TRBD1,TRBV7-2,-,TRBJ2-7,TGTGCCAGCAGCTACAGGACAGGGGAGCCCTACGAGCAGTACTTC,CASSYRTGEPYEQYF
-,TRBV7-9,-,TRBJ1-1,TGTGCCAGCAGACCAGGGAAGACTGAAGCTTTCTTT,CASRPGKTEAFF
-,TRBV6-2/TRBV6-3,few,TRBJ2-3,TGTGCCAGCAGTTACTGGCAGGGTACGGATACGCAGTATTTT,CASSYWQGTDTQYF
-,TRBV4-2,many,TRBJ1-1,TGTGCCAGCAGCCAAGGGACCGTTCAAGCTTTCTTT,CASSQGTVQAFF
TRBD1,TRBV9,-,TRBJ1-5,TGTGCCAGCAGCGCCGGGACAGCCTATAATCAGCCCCAGCATTTT,CASSAGTAYNQPQHF
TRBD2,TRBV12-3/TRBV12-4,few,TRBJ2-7,TGTGCCAGCAGCCGAGGTGATAGCGGGGGGGGACCCTACGAGCAGTACTTC,CASSRGDSGGGPYEQYF
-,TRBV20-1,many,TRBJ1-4,TGCAGTGCTTGGACACAGGAAAAACTGTTTTTT,CSAWTQEKLFF
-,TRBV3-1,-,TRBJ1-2,TGTGCCAGCAGCCACCAGGGAGACCTTGGCTACACCTTC,CASSHQGDLGYTF
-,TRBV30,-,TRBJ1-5,TGTGCCTGGAGTGGGGGTCTTAGTAATCAGCCCCAGCATTTT,CAWSGGLSNQPQHF
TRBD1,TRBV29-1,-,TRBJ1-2,TGCAGCGTTGATCATGGGACAGTCGTCTATGGCTACACCTTC,CSVDHGTVVYGYTF
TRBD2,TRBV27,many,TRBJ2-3,TGTGCCAGCAGTCCCCGACTAGCGGGGGGCGTAGATACGCAGTATTTT,CASSPRLAGGVDTQYF
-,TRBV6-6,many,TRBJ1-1,TGTGCCAGCAGACCCGGGACAGAAGCTTTCTTT,CASRPGTEAFF
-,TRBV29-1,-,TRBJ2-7,TGCAGCGTTTGGGCAGGGCTTTCCTACGAGCAGTACTTC,CSVWAGLSYEQYF
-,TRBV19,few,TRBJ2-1,TGTGCCAGTAGTACGGTGCACGATGAGCAGTTCTTC,CASSTVHDEQFF
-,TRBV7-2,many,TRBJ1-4,TGTGCCAGCAGCTCAAGCCTGGGGTTGACTAATGAAAAACTGTTTTTT,CASSSSLGLTNEKLFF
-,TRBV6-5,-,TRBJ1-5,TGTGCCAGCGGGGGGGGCTATCAGCCCCAGCATTTT,CASGGGYQPQHF
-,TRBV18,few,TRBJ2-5,TGTGCCAGCTCACCACCCACCGGACAAGAGTACCAAGAGACCCAGTACTTC,CASSPPTGQEYQETQYF
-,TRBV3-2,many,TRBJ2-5,TGTGCCAGCAGCCTCAGGTGCTGGGAGGGAGAGACCCAGTACTTC,CASSLRCWEGETQYF
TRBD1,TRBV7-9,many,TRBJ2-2,TGTGCCAGCAGCCCCGGACAGGGCTTCACCGGGGAGCTGTTTTTT,CASSPGQGFTGELFF
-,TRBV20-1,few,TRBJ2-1,TGCAGTGCTCCTCGGGGGAACAATGAGCAGTTCTTC,CSAPRGNNEQFF
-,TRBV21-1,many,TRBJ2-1,TGTGCCAGCAGCAAATGGCGCAGGGGTGAGCAGGGGAGCTCGCAGTTCTTC,CASSKWRRGEQGSSQFF
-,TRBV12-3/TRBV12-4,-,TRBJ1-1,TGTGCCAGCAGTCGGTCGCCGGGACAAGGAACTGAAGCTTTCTTT,CASSRSPGQGTEAFF
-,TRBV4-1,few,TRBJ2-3,TGCGCCACCAGGGGGGGCGGGGGCCTTAGCACAGATACGCAGTATTTT,CATRGGGGLSTDTQYF
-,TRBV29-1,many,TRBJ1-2,TGCAGCGTCCAAGCGGGGGCTTCCGATGGCTACACCTTC,CSVQAGASDGYTF
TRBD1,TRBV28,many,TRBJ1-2,TGTGCCAGCAGTTCTTCCGGGACAGGCTATGGCTACACCTTC,CASSSSGTGYGYTF
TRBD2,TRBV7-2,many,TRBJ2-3,TGTGCCAGCAGCTCACTAGCGGGGTCCCTCACAGATACGCAGTATTTT,CASSSLAGSLTDTQYF
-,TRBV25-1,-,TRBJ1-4,TGTGCCAGCAGACCAGGGGCGGGGGATGAAAAACTGTTTTTT,CASRPGAGDEKLFF
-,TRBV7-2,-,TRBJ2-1,TGTGCCAGCAGCTTAGTATCGGGACGGGCCTACAATGAGCAGTTCTTC,CASSLVSGRAYNEQFF
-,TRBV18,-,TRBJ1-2,TGTGCCAGCTCACCACTTGACGACGGCTACACCTTC,CASSPLDDGYTF
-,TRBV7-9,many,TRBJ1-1,TGTGCCAGCAGCTCCCAGGTCTACACTGAAGCTTTCTTT,CASSSQVYTEAFF
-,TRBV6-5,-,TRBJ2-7,TGTGCCAGCAGTTACAGTACAGAGACTTACGAGCAGTACTTC,CASSYSTETYEQYF
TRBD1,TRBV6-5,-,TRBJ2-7,TGTGCCAGCAGACAGGGGGCAAAAGAGCAGTACTTC,CASRQGAKEQYF
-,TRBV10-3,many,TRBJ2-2,TGTGCCATCAACGGTTTGTCCGGGGAGCTGTTTTTT,CAINGLSGELFF
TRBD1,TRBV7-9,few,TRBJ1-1,TGTGCCAGCAGCCCTACAGGGGCAGGCACTGAAGCTTTCTTT,CASSPTGAGTEAFF
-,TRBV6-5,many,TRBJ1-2,TGTGCCAGCAGTTACATAGGGGGTTTTAACTATGGCTACACCTTC,CASSYIGGFNYGYTF
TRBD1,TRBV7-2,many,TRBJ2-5,TGTGCCAGCACTGGGACAGACCAAGAGACCCAGTACTTC,CASTGTDQETQYF
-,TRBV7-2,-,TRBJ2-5,TGTGCCAGCAGCTTAGGGGGTTGGGACCAAGAGACCCAGTACTTC,CASSLGGWDQETQYF
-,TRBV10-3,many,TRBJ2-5,TGTGCCATCGCTCAGGATCCCCAAGAGACCCAGTACTTC,CAIAQDPQETQYF
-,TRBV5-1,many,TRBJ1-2,TGCGCCAGCAGCATAGAACAGGGTTCCGATGGCTACACCTTC,CASSIEQGSDGYTF
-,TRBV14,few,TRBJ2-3,TGTGCCAGCAGCCAAGTCCCAGGGGGCACAGATACGCAGTATTTT,CASSQVPGGTDTQYF
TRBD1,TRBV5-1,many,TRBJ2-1,TGCGCCAGCAGGTCGGGGACAGGGTCGGTCAATGAGCAGTTCTTC,CASRSGTGSVNEQFF
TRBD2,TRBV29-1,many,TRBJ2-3,TGCAGCGTCTCCTCGACGGGCGGGGGGGCCACAGATACGCAGTATTTT,CSVSSTGGGATDTQYF
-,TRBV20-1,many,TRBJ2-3,TGCAGTGCCCACCAGGGAGATACGCAGTATTTT,CSAHQGDTQYF
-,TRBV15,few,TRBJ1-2,TGTGCCACCAGCAGAGATCTAGGGAAAAACTATGGCTACACCTTC,CATSRDLGKNYGYTF
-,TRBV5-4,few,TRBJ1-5,TGTGCCAGCAGCCCTAAAGGCGGTCAGCCCCAGCATTTT,CASSPKGGQPQHF
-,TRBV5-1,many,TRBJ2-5,TGCGCCAGCAGCGATACACAGACCCAGTACTTC,CASSDTQTQYF